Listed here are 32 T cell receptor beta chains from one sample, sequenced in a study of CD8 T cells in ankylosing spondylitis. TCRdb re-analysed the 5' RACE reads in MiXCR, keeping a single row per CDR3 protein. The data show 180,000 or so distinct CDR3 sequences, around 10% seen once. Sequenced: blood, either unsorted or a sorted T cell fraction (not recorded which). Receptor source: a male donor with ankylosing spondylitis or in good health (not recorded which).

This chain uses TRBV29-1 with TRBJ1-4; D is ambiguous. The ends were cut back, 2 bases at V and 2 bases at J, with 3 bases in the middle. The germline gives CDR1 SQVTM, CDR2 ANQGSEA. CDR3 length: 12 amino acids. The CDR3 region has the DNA TGCAGCGTTGAAATTACTAATGAAAAACTGTTTTTT. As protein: CSVEITNEKLFF.

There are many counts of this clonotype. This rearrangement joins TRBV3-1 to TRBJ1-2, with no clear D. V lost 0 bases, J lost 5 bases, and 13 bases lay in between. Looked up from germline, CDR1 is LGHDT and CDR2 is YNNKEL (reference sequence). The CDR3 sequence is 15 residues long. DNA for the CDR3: TGTGCCAGCAGCCAAGATCCCCCAGAAGTGTATGGCTACACCTTC. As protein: CASSQDPPEVYGYTF.

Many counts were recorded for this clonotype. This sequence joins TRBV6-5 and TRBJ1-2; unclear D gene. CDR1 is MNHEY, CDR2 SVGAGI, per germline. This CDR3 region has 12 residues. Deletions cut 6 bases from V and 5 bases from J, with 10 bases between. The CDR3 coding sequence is TGTGCCAGCAGCCGCCAAGGATATGGCTACACCTTC. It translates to CASSRQGYGYTF.

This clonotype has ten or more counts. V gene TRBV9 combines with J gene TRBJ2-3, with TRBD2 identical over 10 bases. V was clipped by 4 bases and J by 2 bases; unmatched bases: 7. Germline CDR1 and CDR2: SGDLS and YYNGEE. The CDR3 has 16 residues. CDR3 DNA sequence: TGTGCCAGCAGCTTAAGCGGGGGGGCGGACACAGATACGCAGTATTTT. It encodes CASSLSGGADTDTQYF.

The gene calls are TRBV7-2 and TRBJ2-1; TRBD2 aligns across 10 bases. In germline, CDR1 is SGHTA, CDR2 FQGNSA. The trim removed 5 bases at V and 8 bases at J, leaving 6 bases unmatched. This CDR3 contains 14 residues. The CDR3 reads CASSQAGGPHEQFF. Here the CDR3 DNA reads TGTGCCAGCAGCCAAGCGGGAGGGCCACATGAGCAGTTCTTC.

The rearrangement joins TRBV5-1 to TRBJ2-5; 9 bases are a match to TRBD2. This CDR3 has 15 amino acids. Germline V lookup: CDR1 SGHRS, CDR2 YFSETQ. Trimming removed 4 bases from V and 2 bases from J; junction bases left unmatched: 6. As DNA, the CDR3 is TGCGCCAGCAGCCCGGGACTAGCTAATCAAGAGACCCAGTACTTC. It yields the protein CASSPGLANQETQYF.

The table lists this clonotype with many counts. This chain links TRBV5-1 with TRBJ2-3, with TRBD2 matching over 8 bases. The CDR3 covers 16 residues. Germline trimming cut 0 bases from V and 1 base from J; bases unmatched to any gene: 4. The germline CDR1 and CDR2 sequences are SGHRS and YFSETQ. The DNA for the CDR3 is TGCGCCAGCAGCTTGGCCGGGGGGGAGCGCACAGATACGCAGTATTTT. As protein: CASSLAGGERTDTQYF.

The CDR3 coding sequence is TGCAGTGCCCGGATAGCGGGGGGGCAGAGCACCGGGGAGCTGTTTTTT. As protein: CSARIAGGQSTGELFF. The chain has TRBV20-1 and TRBJ2-2, with 11 positions matching TRBD2. The CDR3 covers 16 residues. Germline CDR1 is DFQATT and CDR2 is SNEGSKA (reference sequence). The V gene end was trimmed by 6 bases and the J gene end by 4 bases; junction bases not matched to a gene: 10.

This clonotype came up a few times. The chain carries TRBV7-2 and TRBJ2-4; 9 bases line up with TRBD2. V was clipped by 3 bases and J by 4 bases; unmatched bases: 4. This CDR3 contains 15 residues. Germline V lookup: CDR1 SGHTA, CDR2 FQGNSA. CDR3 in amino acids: CASSLAGGLKNIQYF. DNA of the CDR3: TGTGCCAGCAGCTTGGCGGGGGGGCTGAAAAACATTCAGTACTTC.

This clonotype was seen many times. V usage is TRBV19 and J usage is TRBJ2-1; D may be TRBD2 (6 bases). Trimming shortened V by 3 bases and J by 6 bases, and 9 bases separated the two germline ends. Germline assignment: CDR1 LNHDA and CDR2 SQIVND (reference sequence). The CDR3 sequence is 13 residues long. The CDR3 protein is CASSMRGGNEQFF. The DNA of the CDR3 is TGTGCCAGTAGTATGAGGGGAGGCAATGAGCAGTTCTTC.

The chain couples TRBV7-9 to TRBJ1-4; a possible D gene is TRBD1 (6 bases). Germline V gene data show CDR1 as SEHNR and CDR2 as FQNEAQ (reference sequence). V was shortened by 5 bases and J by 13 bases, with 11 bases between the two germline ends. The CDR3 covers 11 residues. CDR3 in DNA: TGTGCCAGCAGCGGAGGGGGGGGACTGTTTTTT. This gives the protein CASSGGGGLFF.

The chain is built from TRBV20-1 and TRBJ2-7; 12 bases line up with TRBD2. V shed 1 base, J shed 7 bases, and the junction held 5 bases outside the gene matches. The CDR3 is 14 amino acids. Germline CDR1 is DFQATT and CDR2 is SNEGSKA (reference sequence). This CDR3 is CSARVELAGGEQYF. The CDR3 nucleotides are TGCAGTGCTAGAGTGGAGCTAGCGGGGGGGGAGCAGTACTTC.

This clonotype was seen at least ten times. CDR3 loop: CASSLRGGGLHTQYF. DNA for the CDR3: TGCGCCAGCAGCTTGCGCGGGGGAGGACTTCATACGCAGTATTTT. The chain uses TRBV5-1 and TRBJ2-3, with TRBD2 identical over 7 bases. The V gene's germline CDR1 is SGHRS and CDR2 YFSETQ. V dropped 1 base and J dropped 7; count of bases not matched to a gene: 9. The CDR3 extends over 15 amino acids.

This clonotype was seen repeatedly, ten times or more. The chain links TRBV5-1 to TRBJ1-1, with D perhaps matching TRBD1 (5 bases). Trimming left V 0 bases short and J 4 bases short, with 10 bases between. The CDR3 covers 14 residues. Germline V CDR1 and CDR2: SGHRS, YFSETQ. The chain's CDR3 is CASSLETGGTEAFF. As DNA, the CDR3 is TGCGCCAGCAGCTTGGAGACGGGGGGCACTGAAGCTTTCTTT.

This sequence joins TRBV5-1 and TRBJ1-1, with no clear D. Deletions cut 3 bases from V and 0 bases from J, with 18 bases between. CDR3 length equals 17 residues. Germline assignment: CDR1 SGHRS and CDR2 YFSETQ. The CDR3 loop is CASSSDRGSLMNTEAFF. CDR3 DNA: TGCGCCAGCAGCTCCGACCGCGGTTCGTTGATGAACACTGAAGCTTTCTTT. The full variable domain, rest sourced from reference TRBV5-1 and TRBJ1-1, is KAGVTQTPRYLIKTRGQQVTLSCSPISGHRSVSWYQQTPGQGLQFLFEYFSETQRNKGNFPGRFSGRQFSNSRSEMNVSTLELGDSALYLCASSSDRGSLMNTEAFFGQGTRLTVV.

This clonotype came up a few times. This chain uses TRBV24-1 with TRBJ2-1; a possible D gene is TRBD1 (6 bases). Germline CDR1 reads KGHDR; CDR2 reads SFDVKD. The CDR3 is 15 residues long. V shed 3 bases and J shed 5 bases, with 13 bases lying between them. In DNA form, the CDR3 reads TGTGCCACCAGTGATCAACGGGACAAGAACAATGAGCAGTTCTTC. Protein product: CATSDQRDKNNEQFF.

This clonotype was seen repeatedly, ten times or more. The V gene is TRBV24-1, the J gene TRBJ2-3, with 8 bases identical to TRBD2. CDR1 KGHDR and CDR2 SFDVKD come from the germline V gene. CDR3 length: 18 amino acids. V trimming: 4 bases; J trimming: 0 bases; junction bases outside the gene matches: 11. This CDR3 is CATSDPSFSGESTDTQYF. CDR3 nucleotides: TGTGCCACCAGTGACCCCTCTTTTAGCGGGGAAAGCACAGATACGCAGTATTTT.

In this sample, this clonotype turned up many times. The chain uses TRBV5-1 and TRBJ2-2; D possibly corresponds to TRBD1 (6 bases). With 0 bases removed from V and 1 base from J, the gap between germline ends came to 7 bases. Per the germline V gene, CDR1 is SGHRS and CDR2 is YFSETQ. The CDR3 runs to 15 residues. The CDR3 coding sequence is TGCGCCAGCAGCTTGGAACAGGGGAACACCGGGGAGCTGTTTTTT. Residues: CASSLEQGNTGELFF. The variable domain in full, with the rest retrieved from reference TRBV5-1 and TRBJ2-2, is KAGVTQTPRYLIKTRGQQVTLSCSPISGHRSVSWYQQTPGQGLQFLFEYFSETQRNKGNFPGRFSGRQFSNSRSEMNVSTLELGDSALYLCASSLEQGNTGELFFGEGSRLTVL.

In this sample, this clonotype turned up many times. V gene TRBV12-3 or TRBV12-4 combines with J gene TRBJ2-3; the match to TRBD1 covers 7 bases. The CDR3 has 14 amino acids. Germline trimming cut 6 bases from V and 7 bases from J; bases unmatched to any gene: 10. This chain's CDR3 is CASSPPGQFHTQYF. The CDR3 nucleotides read TGTGCCAGCAGCCCCCCGGGACAGTTCCATACGCAGTATTTT.

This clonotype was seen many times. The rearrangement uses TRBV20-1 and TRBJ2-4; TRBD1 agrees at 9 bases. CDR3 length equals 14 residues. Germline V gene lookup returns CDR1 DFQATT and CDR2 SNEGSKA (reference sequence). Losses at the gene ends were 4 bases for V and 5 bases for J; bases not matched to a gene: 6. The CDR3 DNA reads TGCAGTGCTACCCCCGGGACAGGGCAAAACATTCAGTACTTC. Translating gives CSATPGTGQNIQYF.

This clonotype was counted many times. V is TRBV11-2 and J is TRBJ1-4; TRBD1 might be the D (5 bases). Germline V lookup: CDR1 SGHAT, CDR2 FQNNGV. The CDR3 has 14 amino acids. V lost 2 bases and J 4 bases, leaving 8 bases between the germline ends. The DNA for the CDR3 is TGTGCCAGCAGCTTACGACAGCTTAATGAAAAACTGTTTTTT. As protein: CASSLRQLNEKLFF.

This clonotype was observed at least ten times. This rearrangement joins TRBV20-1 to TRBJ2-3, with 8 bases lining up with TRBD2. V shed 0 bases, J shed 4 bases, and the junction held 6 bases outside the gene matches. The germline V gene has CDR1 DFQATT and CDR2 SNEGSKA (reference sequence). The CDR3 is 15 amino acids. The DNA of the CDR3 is TGCAGTGCTAGAGAATCTAGCGGGTACTCAGATACGCAGTATTTT. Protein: CSARESSGYSDTQYF.

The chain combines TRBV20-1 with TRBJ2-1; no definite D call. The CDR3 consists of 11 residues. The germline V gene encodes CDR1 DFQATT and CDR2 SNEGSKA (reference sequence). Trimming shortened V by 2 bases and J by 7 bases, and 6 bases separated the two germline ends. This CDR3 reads CSARQINEQFF. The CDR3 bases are TGCAGTGCTAGACAGATAAATGAGCAGTTCTTC.

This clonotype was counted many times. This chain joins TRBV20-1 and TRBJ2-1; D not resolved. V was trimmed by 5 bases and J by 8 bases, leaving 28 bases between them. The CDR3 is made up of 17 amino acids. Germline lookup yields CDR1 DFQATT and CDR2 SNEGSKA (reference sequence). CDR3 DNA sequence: TGCAGTGCTCAAACGGAGTCTCTCCAGTTGATAGTTGATGAGCAGTTCTTC. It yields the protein CSAQTESLQLIVDEQFF.

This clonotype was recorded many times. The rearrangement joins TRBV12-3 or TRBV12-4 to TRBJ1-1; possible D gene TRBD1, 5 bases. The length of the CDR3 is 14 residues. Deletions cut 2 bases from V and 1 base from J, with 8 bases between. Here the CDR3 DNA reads TGTGCCAGCAGTTTATTCGGGGGGAACACTGAAGCTTTCTTT. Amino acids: CASSLFGGNTEAFF.

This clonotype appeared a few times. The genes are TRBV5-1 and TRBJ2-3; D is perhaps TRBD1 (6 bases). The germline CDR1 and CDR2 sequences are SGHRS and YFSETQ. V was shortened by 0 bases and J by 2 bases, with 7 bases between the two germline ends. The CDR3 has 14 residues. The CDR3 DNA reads TGCGCCAGCAGCTTGGGGGACACCACAGATACGCAGTATTTT. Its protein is CASSLGDTTDTQYF. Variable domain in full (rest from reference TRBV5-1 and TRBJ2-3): KAGVTQTPRYLIKTRGQQVTLSCSPISGHRSVSWYQQTPGQGLQFLFEYFSETQRNKGNFPGRFSGRQFSNSRSEMNVSTLELGDSALYLCASSLGDTTDTQYFGPGTRLTVL.

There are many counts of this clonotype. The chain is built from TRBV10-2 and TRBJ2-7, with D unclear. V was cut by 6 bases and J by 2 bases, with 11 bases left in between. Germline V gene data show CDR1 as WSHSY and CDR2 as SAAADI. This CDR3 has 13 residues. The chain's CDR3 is CASSLQDTYEQYF. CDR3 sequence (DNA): TGCGCCAGCAGCCTACAAGACACCTACGAGCAGTACTTC.

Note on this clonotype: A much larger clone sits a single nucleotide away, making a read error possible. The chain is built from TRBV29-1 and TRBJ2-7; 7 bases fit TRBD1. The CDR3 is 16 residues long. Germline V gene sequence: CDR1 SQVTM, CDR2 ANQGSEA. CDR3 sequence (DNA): TGCAGCGTTGAAGGTCTAGAGGCAGGGGGAATCTACGGGCAGTACTTC. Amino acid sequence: CSVEGLEAGGIYGQYF.

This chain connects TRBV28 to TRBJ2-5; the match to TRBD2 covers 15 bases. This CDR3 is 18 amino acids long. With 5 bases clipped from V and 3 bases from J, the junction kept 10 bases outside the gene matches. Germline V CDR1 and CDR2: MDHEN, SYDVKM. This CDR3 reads CASSPSGTSGGTEETQYF. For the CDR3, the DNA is TGTGCCAGCAGTCCCTCGGGGACTAGCGGGGGGACAGAAGAGACCCAGTACTTC.

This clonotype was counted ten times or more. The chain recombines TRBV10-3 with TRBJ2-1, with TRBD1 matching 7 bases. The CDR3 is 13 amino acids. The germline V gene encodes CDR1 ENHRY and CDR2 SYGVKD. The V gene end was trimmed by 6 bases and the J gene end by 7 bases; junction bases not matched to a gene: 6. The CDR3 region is CAISGDSRNEQFF. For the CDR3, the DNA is TGTGCCATCAGCGGGGACAGTAGGAATGAGCAGTTCTTC.

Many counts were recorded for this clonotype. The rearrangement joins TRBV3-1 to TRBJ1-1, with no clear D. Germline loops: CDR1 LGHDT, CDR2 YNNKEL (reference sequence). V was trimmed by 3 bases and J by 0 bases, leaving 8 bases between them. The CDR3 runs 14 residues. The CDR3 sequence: CASSQVGMNTEAFF. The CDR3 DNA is TGTGCCAGCAGCCAGGTTGGAATGAACACTGAAGCTTTCTTT.

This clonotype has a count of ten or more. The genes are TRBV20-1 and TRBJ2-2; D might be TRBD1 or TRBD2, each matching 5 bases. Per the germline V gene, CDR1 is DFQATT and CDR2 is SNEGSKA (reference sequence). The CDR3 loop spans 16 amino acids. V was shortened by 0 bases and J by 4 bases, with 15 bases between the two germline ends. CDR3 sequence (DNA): TGCAGTGCTAGAGATTCGGGGACCATTACCACCGGGGAGCTGTTTTTT. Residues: CSARDSGTITTGELFF.